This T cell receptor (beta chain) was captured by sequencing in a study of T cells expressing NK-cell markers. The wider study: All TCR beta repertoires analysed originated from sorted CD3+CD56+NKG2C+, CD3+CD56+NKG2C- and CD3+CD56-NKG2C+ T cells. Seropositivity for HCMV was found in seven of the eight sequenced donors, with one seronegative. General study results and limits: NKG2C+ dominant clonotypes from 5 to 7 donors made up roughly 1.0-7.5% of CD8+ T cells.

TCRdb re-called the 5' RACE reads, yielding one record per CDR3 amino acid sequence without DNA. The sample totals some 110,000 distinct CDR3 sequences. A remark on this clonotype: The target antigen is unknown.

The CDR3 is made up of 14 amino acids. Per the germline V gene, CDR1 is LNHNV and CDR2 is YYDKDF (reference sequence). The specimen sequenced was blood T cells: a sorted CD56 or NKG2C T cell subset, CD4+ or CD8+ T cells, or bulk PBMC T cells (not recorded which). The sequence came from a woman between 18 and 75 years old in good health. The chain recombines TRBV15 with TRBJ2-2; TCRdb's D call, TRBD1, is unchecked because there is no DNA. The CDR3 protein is CATSREQGDGELFF.